Each of the 28 T cell receptor beta chains below was sequenced from the same sample in a study of T-cell memory formation after mild COVID-19. Via MiXCR, TCRdb re-called the 5' RACE reads, giving one row per CDR3 protein. Of around 440,000 distinct CDR3 sequences in the sample, 15% to 20% were seen once. Material: PBMCs or a T cell subset sorted from them (not recorded which). The source of these receptors is an adult woman who had mild COVID-19 (a few samples of this study predate the infection). Cell type and time point are not known.

This clonotype was picked up a small number of times. This rearrangement joins TRBV6-2 or TRBV6-3 to TRBJ2-7; D gene ambiguous. The CDR3 is 12 residues long. V lost 2 bases and J 3 bases, leaving 5 bases between the germline ends. Germline V gene lookup returns CDR1 MNHEY and CDR2 SVGEGT. Here the CDR3 reads CASSYQDYEQYF. The DNA for the CDR3 is TGTGCCAGCAGTTACCAAGACTACGAGCAGTACTTC.

This clonotype showed up just a few times. The chain joins TRBV21-1 to TRBJ2-7; the table's D call, TRBD1, has no DNA check behind it. TRBV21-1 is a known pseudogene. The CDR3 is made up of 16 amino acids. CDR3 DNA sequence: TGTGCCAGCAGCAAAGCGGAGCGGGGGCAACACTACGAGCAGTACTTC. Translated, it gives CASSKAERGQHYEQYF.

The sample holds a few counts of this clonotype. The chain carries TRBV6-5 and TRBJ1-1, with D perhaps matching TRBD1 (5 bases). This CDR3 has 14 amino acids. V lost 3 bases to trimming and J lost 4 bases, with 12 bases between them. Per the germline V gene, CDR1 is MNHEY and CDR2 is SVGAGI. In DNA form, the CDR3 reads TGTGCCAGCAGTTATCGAGGAAGGGGCACTGAAGCTTTCTTT. Residues: CASSYRGRGTEAFF.

This clonotype has ten or more counts. The V and J genes are TRBV3-1 and TRBJ2-3; TRBD2 is a possible D gene (5 bases). The CDR3 consists of 13 residues. CDR1 LGHDT and CDR2 YNNKEL come from the germline V gene (reference sequence). Trimming stripped 1 base from V and 5 bases from J, with 7 bases between. CDR3 coding DNA: TGTGCCAGCAGCCAAGGAGGGAAAGATACGCAGTATTTT. This codes for CASSQGGKDTQYF.

This clonotype occurred a few times. This chain connects TRBV2 to TRBJ2-3, with a weak D call TRBD2 (5 bases). Between the trimmed V and J ends, which lost 2 bases and 5 bases, there was a span of 11 bases. Germline V gene data show CDR1 as SNHLY and CDR2 as FYNNEI. The CDR3 consists of 14 residues. The CDR3 DNA follows: TGTGCCAGCAGTGAAATGGCTAGCCGAGATACGCAGTATTTT. This codes for CASSEMASRDTQYF.

The table lists this clonotype with a few counts. CDR3 sequence reads: CASSRQGVTEAFF. The CDR3 region has the DNA TGTGCCAGCAGCCGACAGGGGGTCACTGAAGCTTTCTTT. The rearrangement uses TRBV2 and TRBJ1-1; TRBD1 aligns across 9 bases. This CDR3 is 13 amino acids long. V was clipped by 6 bases and J by 4 bases; unmatched bases: 3. Looked up from germline, CDR1 is SNHLY and CDR2 is FYNNEI.

This clonotype came up a few times. This chain uses TRBV5-1 with TRBJ2-3; D gene ambiguous. The CDR3 length is 18 residues. V dropped 0 bases and J dropped 2 bases, with 19 bases sitting between them. Germline loops: CDR1 SGHRS, CDR2 YFSETQ. CDR3 residues: CASSLAGISLRNTDTQYF. CDR3 DNA sequence: TGCGCCAGCAGCTTGGCCGGTATCTCACTACGAAACACAGATACGCAGTATTTT.

This clonotype was observed a handful of times. The CDR3 nucleotides read TGTGCCAGCAGCTGGGGCGGGGCAAGGTCCTACGAGCAGTACTTC. Its translation: CASSWGGARSYEQYF. The rearrangement uses TRBV7-2 and TRBJ2-7; D may be TRBD2 (6 bases). The germline V gene encodes CDR1 SGHTA and CDR2 FQGNSA. The CDR3 sequence is 15 residues long. The V end lost 4 bases, the J end lost 1 base, and 14 bases lay between the germline ends.

The chain combines TRBV6-5 with TRBJ2-2, with a tentative D call TRBD1 (5 bases). Germline V gene lookup returns CDR1 MNHEY and CDR2 SVGAGI. This CDR3 region has 15 residues. Trimming shortened V by 1 base and J by 7 bases, and 13 bases separated the two germline ends. As DNA, the CDR3 is TGTGCCAGCAGTTACTTGCAGGGTTCAAGCGGGGAGCTGTTTTTT. Encoded protein: CASSYLQGSSGELFF.

The V gene is TRBV3-1, the J gene TRBJ1-5; 7 nucleotides line up with TRBD1. The germline V gene has CDR1 LGHDT and CDR2 YNNKEL (reference sequence). V lost 4 bases, J lost 7 bases, and 4 bases stayed unmatched. The CDR3 is 13 residues long. CDR3 in amino acids: CASSRGDRQPQHF. The CDR3 coding sequence is TGTGCCAGCAGCCGAGGGGACAGACAGCCCCAGCATTTT.

This clonotype was counted ten times or more. The V gene is TRBV18, the J gene TRBJ2-5; D perhaps matches TRBD1 (6 bases). The CDR3 runs to 18 residues. Trimming left V 2 bases short and J 3 bases short, with 22 bases between. Germline CDR1 KGHSH, CDR2 LQKENI. CDR3 in amino acids: CASSPTINREKGKETQYF. In nucleotides, the CDR3 is TGTGCCAGCTCACCAACTATTAACAGGGAGAAAGGAAAAGAGACCCAGTACTTC.

This clonotype was observed a handful of times. The gene calls are TRBV18 and TRBJ2-3; no reliable D call. Germline CDR1 reads KGHSH; CDR2 reads LQKENI. The CDR3 loop spans 14 amino acids. The V end lost 2 bases, the J end lost 1 base, and 7 bases lay between the germline ends. The CDR3, as DNA: TGTGCCAGCTCACCATTCCAGGGCACAGATACGCAGTATTTT. It specifies CASSPFQGTDTQYF.

The rearrangement links TRBV27 to TRBJ2-1; D perhaps matches TRBD1 (6 bases). This CDR3 is built from 14 residues. The germline V and J ends were trimmed by 1 base and 5 bases, with 9 bases remaining between them. From germline, CDR1 is MNHEY and CDR2 SMNVEV (reference sequence). The CDR3 coding sequence is TGTGCCAGCAGTTTATGGCCAGGGGACAATGAGCAGTTCTTC. Translated, it gives CASSLWPGDNEQFF.

This clonotype was seen a single time. A much larger clone is a single base away; this may be a read error. The CDR3 spells CVSSYSAEYEQYF. In nucleotides, the CDR3 is TGTGTCAGCAGTTACTCAGCAGAGTACGAGCAGTACTTC. This rearrangement joins TRBV6-5 to TRBJ2-7; D unclear. This CDR3 is built from 13 residues. Germline assignment: CDR1 MNHEY and CDR2 SVGAGI.

This clonotype came up a few times. V and J are TRBV20-1 and TRBJ2-2; 12 bases match TRBD2. The CDR3 covers 18 residues. Losses at the gene ends were 3 bases for V and 4 bases for J; bases not matched to a gene: 12. Per germline, CDR1 DFQATT and CDR2 SNEGSKA (reference sequence). CDR3 amino acids: CSARPGLAGRSFTGELFF. As DNA, the CDR3 is TGCAGTGCTAGGCCGGGACTAGCGGGCCGTTCATTCACCGGGGAGCTGTTTTTT.

The chain has TRBV7-2 and TRBJ1-1, with D possibly TRBD1 on 6 matching bases. V was pared by 1 base and J by 3 bases, with 21 bases between. The CDR3 loop spans 18 amino acids. CDR1 SGHTA and CDR2 FQGNSA come from the germline V gene. CDR3 sequence reads: CASSLVPRDILGDTEAFF. The CDR3 region has the DNA TGTGCCAGCAGCTTAGTACCCCGGGACATCCTAGGGGACACTGAAGCTTTCTTT.

The rearrangement links TRBV2 to TRBJ2-7, with D possibly being TRBD1 (6 bases). This CDR3 spans 13 amino acids. V lost 5 bases to trimming and J lost 3 bases, with 11 bases between them. Germline V gene sequence: CDR1 SNHLY, CDR2 FYNNEI. Here the CDR3 DNA reads TGTGCCAGCAGTCCCAGGGGTCTCTACGAGCAGTACTTC. Its translation: CASSPRGLYEQYF.

This clonotype occurred a few times. The chain combines TRBV19 with TRBJ2-2; TRBD2 matches at 8 bases. Germline loops: CDR1 LNHDA, CDR2 SQIVND (reference sequence). Trimming took 6 bases from V and 4 from J; bases not matched to a gene: 7. The CDR3 is 15 amino acids. The CDR3 DNA is TGTGCCAGTAGGGCGAGCGGGGGACCCACCGGGGAGCTGTTTTTT. As protein: CASRASGGPTGELFF.

This clonotype was seen only a few times. The chain's CDR3 is CASSQETSGRANTGELFF. The DNA of the CDR3 is TGCGCCAGCAGCCAAGAGACTAGCGGGAGGGCGAACACCGGGGAGCTGTTTTTT. The V call is TRBV4-3, the J call TRBJ2-2; 14 bases map to TRBD2. Germline V CDR1 and CDR2: LGHNA, YSLEER. Trimming removed 0 bases from V and 0 bases from J; junction bases left unmatched: 0. The CDR3 totals 18 residues.

This clonotype was observed a few times. The CDR3 loop reads CASSGTGFGGYTF. The CDR3 nucleotides are TGTGCCAGCAGCGGGACAGGGTTCGGGGGCTACACCTTC. The gene calls are TRBV9 and TRBJ1-2, with 8 bases identical to TRBD1. The V segment lost 3 bases and the J segment 8 bases; nucleotides outside the gene matches: 6. The CDR3 is made up of 13 amino acids. Germline CDR1 reads SGDLS; CDR2 reads YYNGEE.

The V call is TRBV5-1, the J call TRBJ2-6, with D uncertain. The V end was cut by 0 bases, the J end by 0 bases, with 7 bases between. The germline V gene has CDR1 SGHRS and CDR2 YFSETQ. The CDR3 is made up of 16 amino acids. In DNA form, the CDR3 reads TGCGCCAGCAGCTTGGGACGTCGCTCTGGGGCCAACGTCCTGACTTTC. Amino acid sequence: CASSLGRRSGANVLTF.

The table lists this clonotype with a few counts. The chain employs TRBV4-3 and TRBJ2-7; D may be TRBD2 (6 bases). V dropped 1 base and J dropped 3 bases, with 13 bases sitting between them. This CDR3 comprises 15 residues. Germline V gene data show CDR1 as LGHNA and CDR2 as YSLEER. Written as DNA, the CDR3 is TGCGCCAGCAGCCAAGCCGACGGAGGGCTCTACGAGCAGTACTTC. Translation gives CASSQADGGLYEQYF.

Only a few counts were recorded for this clonotype. The chain carries TRBV24-1 and TRBJ2-1, with D possibly matching TRBD2 (6 bases). Per the germline V gene, CDR1 is KGHDR and CDR2 is SFDVKD. Trimming removed 9 bases from V and 2 bases from J, with 16 bases in between. The CDR3 has 15 amino acids. CDR3 DNA: TGTGCCACCGGGGGGTCCCCGGGAACCTACAATGAGCAGTTCTTC. It is translated as CATGGSPGTYNEQFF.

This clonotype appeared a few times. The chain is built from TRBV18 and TRBJ2-7; D not certain. The V end was cut by 1 base, the J end by 6 bases, with 13 bases between. Germline loops: CDR1 KGHSH, CDR2 LQKENI. This CDR3 comprises 14 residues. CDR3 sequence reads: CASSPQGTESEQYF. The CDR3 nucleotides read TGTGCCAGCTCACCACAGGGAACGGAGAGCGAGCAGTACTTC.

This clonotype came up many times. V is TRBV7-2 and J is TRBJ2-2; D is unresolved. The CDR3 runs 13 residues. Between the trimmed V and J ends, which lost 0 bases and 4 bases, there was a span of 3 bases. In germline, CDR1 is SGHTA, CDR2 FQGNSA. The CDR3 DNA reads TGTGCCAGCAGCTTAGCCCTCACCGGGGAGCTGTTTTTT. This gives the protein CASSLALTGELFF.

The chain has TRBV29-1 and TRBJ2-5; the D is unclear. CDR3 length: 13 residues. V lost 2 bases, J lost 2 bases, and 9 bases lay in between. CDR1 is SQVTM and CDR2 is ANQGSEA in the germline V gene. CDR3 DNA sequence: TGCAGCGTTGAACTCCCTCTTCAAGAGACCCAGTACTTC. Protein sequence: CSVELPLQETQYF.

The DNA of the CDR3 is TGTGCCAGCGGGGGAGGAGGCGCCTACGAGCAGTACTTC. Translating gives CASGGGGAYEQYF. This chain joins TRBV7-9 and TRBJ2-7; tentatively, D is TRBD2 (6 bases). Trimming removed 8 bases at V and 2 bases at J, with 13 bases between. CDR1 SEHNR and CDR2 FQNEAQ come from the germline V gene (reference sequence). The CDR3 sequence is 13 residues long.

V is TRBV7-2 and J is TRBJ2-1; TRBD2 matches at 8 bases. This CDR3 is 16 amino acids long. CDR1 SGHTA and CDR2 FQGNSA come from the germline V gene. J was trimmed by 2 bases and V by 4 bases; bases with no gene match: 7. CDR3 DNA sequence: TGTGCCAGCAGCTCTTGGACTAGCACCACCTACAATGAGCAGTTCTTC. As protein: CASSSWTSTTYNEQFF.